The 19 T cell receptor beta chains reported below all come from one sample, sequenced in a study of blood T cell repertoires in COVID-19. Sequenced by immunoSEQ multiplex PCR; TCRdb stores in-frame clones only, minus some. Of more than 350,000 clones listed, roughly 89% are singletons. The sample comprised PBMCs or T cells enriched from blood (not recorded which). The source is a woman in her 50s who had recovered from COVID-19.

This rearrangement joins TRBV6-1 to TRBJ2-1; 8 positions agree with TRBD1. The CDR3 is made up of 14 amino acids. J gave up 15 bases and V 0 bases, and 10 bases lay outside the gene matches. Germline V gene data show CDR1 as MNHNS and CDR2 as SASEGT. The CDR3 DNA reads TGTGCCAGCAGTGAAGCGCTTCTGGGACAGGTTACGTTCTTC. It is translated as CASSEALLGQVTFF.

This clone was picked up one time. The V gene is TRBV6-2 or TRBV6-3, the J gene TRBJ2-7, with TRBD2 as a possible D gene (6 bases). The CDR3 totals 15 residues. Trimming shortened V by 6 bases and J by 1 base, and 16 bases separated the two germline ends. CDR1 is MNHEY, CDR2 SVGEGT, per germline. CDR3 amino acids: CASSRRERGSYEQYF. The CDR3 DNA sequence: TGTGCCAGCAGCCGGAGGGAGAGAGGATCCTACGAGCAGTACTTC.

The gene calls are TRBV5-1 and TRBJ1-4; weak D call: TRBD1 (6 bases). The CDR3 is 13 amino acids. Germline CDR1 and CDR2: SGHRS and YFSETQ. Trimming removed 4 bases from V and 7 bases from J, with 11 bases in between. In DNA form, the CDR3 reads TGCGCCAGCAGCACCACAGGGTCTGAAAAACTGTTTTTT. Residues: CASSTTGSEKLFF.

This clone occurred many times. The chain joins TRBV5-1 to TRBJ2-7; 7 bases match TRBD2. V lost 5 bases, J lost 0 bases, and 8 bases stayed unmatched. This CDR3 contains 15 residues. CDR1 and CDR2 (germline): SGHRS, YFSETQ. CDR3 bases: TGCGCCAGCAGGATAAGCGGGGAGGGCTCCTACGAGCAGTACTTC. Protein product: CASRISGEGSYEQYF. The full variable domain, its missing parts supplied by reference TRBV5-1 and TRBJ2-7, is KAGVTQTPRYLIKTRGQQVTLSCSPISGHRSVSWYQQTPGQGLQFLFEYFSETQRNKGNFPGRFSGRQFSNSRSEMNVSTLELGDSALYLCASRISGEGSYEQYFGPGTRLTVT.

The chain has TRBV27 and TRBJ1-1; 8 nucleotides agree with TRBD1. The J segment lost 6 bases and the V segment lost 5 bases, leaving 11 bases of the junction unmatched. The CDR3 has 15 amino acids. Germline-derived CDR1 and CDR2 are MNHEY and SMNVEV (reference sequence). CDR3 in DNA: TGTGCCAGCAGTCCCCGGGACAGGCAAAGTGCTGAAGCTTTCTTT. Encoded protein: CASSPRDRQSAEAFF.

The chain carries TRBV6-2 or TRBV6-3 and TRBJ1-5; 8 bases are shared with TRBD1. V dropped 5 bases and J dropped 3; count of bases not matched to a gene: 9. Germline CDR1 and CDR2: MNHEY and SVGEGT. The CDR3 consists of 16 residues. For the CDR3, the DNA is TGTGCCAGCAGTCAAAAAGGGACAGGATTCAATCAGCCCCAGCATTTT. Translated, it gives CASSQKGTGFNQPQHF.

The rearrangement joins TRBV27 to TRBJ2-1, with D perhaps TRBD1 (6 bases). V lost 3 bases and J lost 8, with 17 bases in between. Germline V lookup: CDR1 MNHEY, CDR2 SMNVEV (reference sequence). This CDR3 region has 15 residues. CDR3 in amino acids: CASSFGQGFRDEQFF. CDR3 nucleotide sequence: TGTGCCAGCAGTTTCGGGCAGGGGTTTCGCGATGAGCAGTTCTTC.

This chain connects TRBV2 to TRBJ1-6; 8 bases match TRBD1. Germline CDR1 is SNHLY and CDR2 is FYNNEI. CDR3 length: 15 residues. V trimming: 8 bases; J trimming: 7 bases; junction bases outside the gene matches: 10. The CDR3, as DNA: TGTGCCAGCGGCCCGGACAGGGCTGGAAATTCACCCCTCCACTTT. Amino acid sequence: CASGPDRAGNSPLHF.

This clone came up once. The CDR3 protein is CASSGRDRDPDEQFF. DNA of the CDR3: TGTGCCAGCAGTGGTCGGGACAGGGACCCCGATGAGCAGTTCTTC. The chain uses TRBV2 and TRBJ2-1, with 9 bases identical to TRBD1. Germline V gives CDR1 SNHLY, CDR2 FYNNEI. This CDR3 contains 15 residues. The V and J ends lost 4 bases and 8 bases, in that order; junction bases with no gene match: 9.

The V call is TRBV2, the J call TRBJ1-6, with TRBD1 identical over 8 bases. Germline CDR1 SNHLY, CDR2 FYNNEI. V lost 4 bases to trimming and J lost 10 bases; unmatched junction nucleotides: 9. The CDR3 extends over 15 amino acids. Here the CDR3 reads CASSGVGRGRSPLHF. In nucleotides, the CDR3 is TGTGCCAGCAGTGGTGTAGGCAGGGGGCGATCACCCCTCCACTTT.

The chain uses TRBV23-1 and TRBJ1-5, with D possibly TRBD1 on 5 matching bases. TRBV23-1 is designated an ORF whose function remains uncertain. This CDR3 is 19 amino acids long. Trimming cost V 4 bases and J 0 bases, with 22 bases left between them. For the CDR3, the DNA is TGCGCCAGCAGTCCTGCCCAGGGATCAGGTACGCTTAGCAATCAGCCCCAGCATTTT. This gives the protein CASSPAQGSGTLSNQPQHF.

This clone was seen a handful of times. The rearrangement uses TRBV28 and TRBJ1-2; D gene uncertain. The V end lost 8 bases, the J end lost 0 bases, and 22 bases lay between the germline ends. This CDR3 is 17 amino acids long. Germline V gene lookup returns CDR1 MDHEN and CDR2 SYDVKM. The CDR3 spells CASEPKTGIFANYGYTF. The DNA of the CDR3 is TGTGCCAGCGAGCCAAAAACCGGGATCTTTGCTAACTATGGCTACACCTTC.

The chain joins TRBV9 to TRBJ1-3; no reliable D call. Germline values: CDR1 SGDLS, CDR2 YYNGEE. This CDR3 is built from 12 residues. Trimming stripped 5 bases from V and 9 bases from J, with 12 bases between. CDR3 loop: CASSRESFTIYF. The CDR3 coding sequence is TGTGCCAGCAGTCGGGAATCGTTCACCATATATTTT.

This sequence joins TRBV11-3 and TRBJ2-5, with D possibly being TRBD2 (6 bases). CDR3 length: 14 residues. Germline V CDR1 and CDR2: SGHNT, YENEEA. The V end was cut by 5 bases, the J end by 4 bases, with 14 bases between. CDR3 sequence (DNA): TGTGCCAGCAGCCTAAGCGGGTCAGGAGAGACCCAGTACTTC. It specifies CASSLSGSGETQYF.

This chain uses TRBV12-3 or TRBV12-4 with TRBJ2-7, with TRBD1 matching 8 bases. The CDR3 runs to 13 residues. Trimming cost V 6 bases and J 7 bases; bases outside gene matches: 8. CDR3 amino acids: CASSFPGGGEQYF. CDR3 nucleotide sequence: TGTGCCAGCAGCTTCCCAGGGGGCGGTGAGCAGTACTTC.

The chain employs TRBV18 and TRBJ1-2, with 10 positions matching TRBD1. Losses at the gene ends were 3 bases for V and 7 bases for J; bases not matched to a gene: 5. This CDR3 comprises 14 residues. Germline-derived CDR1 and CDR2 are KGHSH and LQKENI. The CDR3 loop is CASSPETGGGGYTF. DNA for the CDR3: TGTGCCAGCTCACCCGAGACAGGGGGCGGTGGCTACACCTTC.

The gene calls are TRBV19 and TRBJ1-2; no clear D gene. CDR1 LNHDA and CDR2 SQIVND come from the germline V gene (reference sequence). This CDR3 comprises 13 residues. Between the trimmed V and J ends, which lost 3 bases and 1 base, there was a span of 6 bases. This CDR3 reads CASSISSNYGYTF. CDR3 nucleotide sequence: TGTGCCAGTAGTATTTCCAGTAACTATGGCTACACCTTC.

This rearrangement joins TRBV19 to TRBJ1-2; D possibly corresponds to TRBD1 (6 bases). CDR1 is LNHDA, CDR2 SQIVND, per germline (reference sequence). Trimming took 9 bases from V and 2 from J, leaving 13 bases between them. This CDR3 spans 13 amino acids. CDR3: CASRDIANYGYTF. In DNA, the CDR3 is TGTGCCAGCCGGGACATAGCAAACTATGGCTACACCTTC.

V and J are TRBV18 and TRBJ1-3; possibly TRBD1 for D (6 bases). V shed 0 bases and J shed 4 bases, with 13 bases lying between them. The CDR3 consists of 16 residues. Germline V CDR1 and CDR2: KGHSH, LQKENI. The CDR3 loop reads CASSPPGRGRGNTIYF. The DNA for the CDR3 is TGTGCCAGCTCACCACCTGGGCGGGGGCGAGGAAACACCATATATTTT. Together with reference TRBV18 and TRBJ1-3, the CDR3 gives the full variable domain: NAGVMQNPRHLVRRRGQEARLRCSPMKGHSHVYWYRQLPEEGLKFMVYLQKENIIDESGMPKERFSAEFPKEGPSILRIQQVVRGDSAAYFCASSPPGRGRGNTIYFGEGSWLTVV.